Listed below are T cell receptor beta chains from one sample, sequenced in a study of blood T cell repertoires in COVID-19. Assay: immunoSEQ multiplex PCR; the TCRdb copy retains only in-frame clones and omits some. The top ten hold around 5% of the sample, which has about 170,000 clones, roughly 93% seen once. The sample was peripheral blood. These receptors came from a man aged 18 to 30 with COVID-19, enrolled during active disease. Both conserved end residues are trimmed from each CDR3.

V	J	CDR3
TRBV5-8	TRBJ2-7	ASSFWGASGRYEQY
TRBV12-3/TRBV12-4	TRBJ2-7	ASSLFVYEQY
TRBV11-2	TRBJ2-1	ASSFDLMEF
TRBV7-8	TRBJ2-2	ASSHRAPRAGELF
TRBV3-1/TRBV3-2	TRBJ2-1	ASSQRRLHNEQF
TRBV24-1	TRBJ1-1	ATSVSPEAF
TRBV6-5	TRBJ1-2	ASSYGRGVRGYT
TRBV19	TRBJ1-6	ASKGQGHSPLH
TRBV28	TRBJ1-2	ASRGTAYGYT
TRBV11-1	TRBJ2-7	ASSPGLAGYEQY
TRBV28	TRBJ2-5	ASSPRDRGMAETQY
TRBV6-5	TRBJ2-1	ASSSRLAGGNEQF
TRBV28	TRBJ2-7	ASSLPRDRHDEQY
TRBV29-1	TRBJ2-7	SVGPVAGDYEQY
TRBV5-1	TRBJ1-1	ASSLRGTTEAF
TRBV6-5	TRBJ2-2	ASSYGTSDTGELF
TRBV19	TRBJ2-7	ASTPGQASYEQY
TRBV11-2	TRBJ1-6	ASSLGSGNHSPLH
TRBV10-3	TRBJ1-1	AISERGYTEAF
TRBV19	TRBJ2-1	AGSLPGQGNNEQF
TRBV4-3	TRBJ1-2	ASSQDSNSGGYT
TRBV15	TRBJ2-7	ATSREGRVAEQY
TRBV6-5	TRBJ1-5	ASGSRGGNQPQH
TRBV3-1/TRBV3-2	TRBJ2-1	ASTKGRGLF
TRBV19	TRBJ1-1	ASSVGPGQQAF
TRBV6-6	TRBJ1-1	ASSLRSPEAF
TRBV27	TRBJ1-2	ASKMTGDYPYGYT
TRBV27	TRBJ2-4	ASSIAVGALNIQY
TRBV18	TRBJ1-2	ASSRGQNYGYT
TRBV24-1	TRBJ2-5	ATSGTGRQTVETQY
TRBV18	TRBJ2-7	ASSPREGGHEQY
TRBV28	TRBJ1-6	ASSLTGGNSPLH
TRBV29-1	TRBJ1-2	SVAPGTGGGYT
TRBV14	TRBJ2-7	ASSRTAYEQY
TRBV2	TRBJ1-5	ASKGTGTYQPQH
TRBV3-1/TRBV3-2	TRBJ2-5	ASSAEREYEETQY
TRBV6-4	TRBJ1-3	ASRLRDRAGNTIY
TRBV7-8	TRBJ2-1	ASSLGRGSGGEQF